The source of this T cell receptor beta chain is a study of T-cell reconstitution after alpha-beta-depleted transplantation in children. Trimming removed 1 base from V and 3 bases from J; junction bases left unmatched: 8. From germline, CDR1 is LGHNA and CDR2 YSLEER. The CDR3 is 17 amino acids. This clonotype was counted a few times. As it was prepared, the TCRbeta library received unique molecular identifiers. TCRdb ran MiXCR on the PCR reads and lists one entry per CDR3 protein. The data show about 980,000 distinct CDR3 sequences, less than 30% seen once. This receptor was obtained from a boy under three years old who had a stem cell transplant for SCID, so the T cells may come from the graft donor. The genes are TRBV4-3 and TRBJ2-7; 11 bases line up with TRBD1. This sample comprised PBMCs, mostly from graft donor cells, obtained 360 days after TCRalphabeta/CD19-depleted stem cell transplant. The CDR3 spells CASSQVKGQGVSYEQYF. Here the CDR3 DNA reads TGCGCCAGCAGCCAAGTGAAGGGACAGGGGGTTAGCTACGAGCAGTACTTC.